A selection of T cell receptor beta chains follows, all from one sample in a study of cytomegalovirus exposure and HLA in healthy donors. Profiling relied on immunoSEQ multiplex PCR, and the TCRdb table lists in-frame clones only, not all of them. The top ten hold approximately 4% of the sample, which has approximately 95,000 clones, approximately 72% seen once. Sequenced: PBMCs. These receptors all stem from a woman between 40 and 50 years old in good health and CMV-seropositive. Both conserved end residues are part of each CDR3. D genes are given only for firm matches. A row's size may be missing; if present it is once, few, many or a size class.

-,TRBJ2-7,TRBV27,TRBD2,TGTGCCAGCAGCCGCCCGGGACTAGGGGCCCCCTACGAGCAGTACTTC,CASSRPGLGAPYEQYF
-,TRBJ2-3,TRBV5-4,TRBD2,TGTGCCAGCAGCTTGCCTGCGGGAGGGAAGACGCAGTATTTT,CASSLPAGGKTQYF
-,TRBJ1-1,TRBV2,-,TGTGCCAGCACGGGACATACCAGGATTAACACTGAAGCTTTCTTT,CASTGHTRINTEAFF
once,TRBJ2-3,TRBV28,TRBD1,TGTGCCAGCAGTCGGGACAGTGGGAAGACAGATACGCAGTATTTT,CASSRDSGKTDTQYF
-,TRBJ2-7,TRBV2,TRBD2,TGTGCCAGCAGTAGGACTAGCGGGAGGGCCGTCGAGCAGTACTTC,CASSRTSGRAVEQYF
once,TRBJ2-7,TRBV18,TRBD1,TGTGCCAGCTCAACGGGACAGAGCTACGAGCAGTACTTC,CASSTGQSYEQYF
-,TRBJ2-7,TRBV2,TRBD2,TGTGCCAGCAGTGGCACTAGCGGGTTTATCGAGCAGTACTTC,CASSGTSGFIEQYF
-,TRBJ2-2,TRBV5-6,TRBD2,TGTGCCAGCTCAGAACTAGCGGGAATCACCGGGGAGCTGTTTTTT,CASSELAGITGELFF
few,TRBJ2-7,TRBV9,TRBD1,TGTGCCACCTCCGACAGGGGAATCGAGCAGTACTTC,CATSDRGIEQYF
-,TRBJ2-3,TRBV2,TRBD2,TGTGCCAGCAGGAGACTAGCGGGAGTTTCTGATACGCAGTATTTT,CASRRLAGVSDTQYF
-,TRBJ2-5,TRBV5-1,-,TGCGCCAGCAGCTTGGCCCAGGGTAACCAAGAGACCCAGTACTTC,CASSLAQGNQETQYF
few,TRBJ2-7,TRBV19,TRBD2,TGTGCCACCCGACCGAGCGGGAGTAGCCTATCCGAGCAGTACTTC,CATRPSGSSLSEQYF
-,TRBJ2-1,TRBV7-3,TRBD2,TGTGCCAGCAGCTTAATGGGACGGGAGGATGAGCAGTTCTTC,CASSLMGREDEQFF
-,TRBJ2-5,TRBV5-1,TRBD2,TGCGCCAGCAGCGGGGGACTAGCGGAAGAGACCCAGTACTTC,CASSGGLAEETQYF
-,TRBJ2-5,TRBV7-9,-,TGTGCCAGCGGAACAGAGGGAAGAGGAGAGACCCAGTACTTC,CASGTEGRGETQYF
-,TRBJ2-1,TRBV6-4,-,TGTGCCAGCAGTGACTCCAGGAATGAGCAGTTCTTC,CASSDSRNEQFF
-,TRBJ1-2,TRBV6-5,TRBD1,TGTGCCAGCAGTTTTCAAACTCCGGGACAGGGCTACACCTTC,CASSFQTPGQGYTF
-,TRBJ2-7,TRBV28,TRBD2,TGTGCCAGCAGCATAAGCGGGGCATCGGCCTACGAGCAGTACTTC,CASSISGASAYEQYF
-,TRBJ2-6,TRBV25-1,-,TGTGCCAGCATGGCCCCGGGACACTCTGGGGCCAACGTCCTGACTTTC,CASMAPGHSGANVLTF
-,TRBJ1-1,TRBV27,-,TGTGCCAGCAAGGGACACATGAACACTGAAGCTTTCTTT,CASKGHMNTEAFF
-,TRBJ1-5,TRBV29-1,-,TGCAGCGTTCTATTGGGGCGAGATCAGCCCCAGCATTTT,CSVLLGRDQPQHF
once,TRBJ2-4,TRBV5-1,-,TGCGCCAGCAGCTTGGACGGAAACATTCAGTACTTC,CASSLDGNIQYF
-,TRBJ2-5,TRBV5-1,TRBD1,TGCGCCAGCAGCGCCCAAACAGGGGCCCAAGAGACCCAGTACTTC,CASSAQTGAQETQYF
few,TRBJ2-1,TRBV5-1,TRBD2,TGCGCCAGCAGCTTGGTCGGTAGCGGGAGGGGGGGGAATGAGCAGTTCTTC,CASSLVGSGRGGNEQFF
-,TRBJ1-5,TRBV6-6,-,TGTGCCAGCAGTTACAGATCAGGGGGCAATCAGCCCCAGCATTTT,CASSYRSGGNQPQHF